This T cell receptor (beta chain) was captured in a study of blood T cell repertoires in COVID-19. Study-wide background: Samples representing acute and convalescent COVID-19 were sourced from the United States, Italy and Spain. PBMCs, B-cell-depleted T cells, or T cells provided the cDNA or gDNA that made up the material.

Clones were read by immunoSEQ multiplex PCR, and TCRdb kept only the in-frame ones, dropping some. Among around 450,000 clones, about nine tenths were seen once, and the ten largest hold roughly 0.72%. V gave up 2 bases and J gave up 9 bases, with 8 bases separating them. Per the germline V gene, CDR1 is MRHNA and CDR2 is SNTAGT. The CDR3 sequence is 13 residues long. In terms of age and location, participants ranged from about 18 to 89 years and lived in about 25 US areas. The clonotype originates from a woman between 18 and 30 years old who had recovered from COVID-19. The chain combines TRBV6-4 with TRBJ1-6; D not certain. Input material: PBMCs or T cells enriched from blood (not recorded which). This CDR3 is CASSDTRGSPLHF. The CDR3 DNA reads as TGTGCCAGCAGTGACACCCGGGGTTCACCCCTCCACTTT.